This T cell receptor beta chain was identified in a study of T-cell reconstitution after alpha-beta-depleted transplantation in children. Preparation of the TCRbeta library used unique molecular identifiers. TCRdb independently ran MiXCR on the PCR reads; one entry per CDR3 protein. Seen here are roughly 340,000 distinct CDR3 sequences, roughly 16% observed once, and the top ten hold around two fifths. Germline-derived CDR1 and CDR2 are SGDLS and YYNGEE. The V and J ends lost 0 bases and 2 bases respectively, with 9 bases between them. This CDR3 spans 15 amino acids. General study points: The authors attributed T-cell counts and diversity one year after transplant mostly to newly produced T cells. Reportedly, roughly two months post-transplant, alpha-beta T cells arose from several hundred expanded graft clones.

The sample holds many counts of this clonotype. What it recognizes is unknown. Specimen: PBMCs, mostly from graft donor cells, collected 360 days after TCRalphabeta/CD19-depleted stem cell transplant. This receptor was obtained from a male patient under 10 years old who had a stem cell transplant for acute lymphoblastic leukemia, so the T cells may come from the graft donor. The chain recombines TRBV9 with TRBJ1-3, with unresolved D. CDR3 sequence (DNA): TGTGCCAGCAGCGTAGAAGGTCTCCCTGGAAACACCATATATTTT. Its translation: CASSVEGLPGNTIYF.